This TCR beta chain comes out of a study of blood T cell repertoires in COVID-19. V lost 4 bases to trimming and J lost 2 bases; unmatched junction nucleotides: 3. This CDR3 is 15 amino acids long. CDR1 is MNHEY, CDR2 SVGAGI, per germline. TCRdb keeps only in-frame clones here, not all; method: immunoSEQ multiplex PCR. The sample carries some 96,000 clones, roughly 85% recorded once. This sequence originates from a man between 65 and 79 years old with active or convalescent COVID-19. Sequenced input: peripheral blood. J is TRBJ2-1 and V is TRBV6-5; 9 nucleotides agree with TRBD1. The CDR3 bases are TGTGCCAGCAGTTTTACAGGGGGCACCTACAATGAGCAGTTCTTC. Translated: CASSFTGGTYNEQFF.